Below are 19 T cell receptor beta chains sequenced from a single sample in a study of HIV-infected patients and healthy controls. One entry per CDR3 protein results from TCRdb running MiXCR on the 5' RACE reads. The sample has more than 15,000 distinct CDR3 sequences; roughly 20% are singletons. The sample was CD8+ T cells from blood. These receptors came from a human donor in good health.

CDR3 nucleotide sequence: TGTGCCAGCAGCTTAGGCGACAGCCGCTATGGAAACACCATATATTTT. The encoded protein is CASSLGDSRYGNTIYF. The V call is TRBV7-2, the J call TRBJ1-3; possible D gene TRBD1, 5 bases. The CDR3 contains 16 residues. The V end was cut by 1 base, the J end by 3 bases, with 13 bases between. Germline loops: CDR1 SGHTA, CDR2 FQGNSA.

The chain is built from TRBV12-5 and TRBJ1-2, with D maybe TRBD1 (6 bases). The V gene's germline CDR1 is LGHNT and CDR2 FRNRAP. CDR3 length equals 16 residues. V lost 3 bases and J 3 bases, leaving 17 bases between the germline ends. The CDR3 region has the DNA TGTGCTAGTGGTTTCCCCCCCCAGGGGATGGACTATGGCTACACCTTC. Translated: CASGFPPQGMDYGYTF.

This clonotype was detected many times. This chain connects TRBV6-5 to TRBJ2-3; 7 positions match TRBD2. Trimming at V came to 5 bases and at J to 2 bases, leaving 4 bases not matched to a gene. This CDR3 has 14 residues. Germline V gene lookup returns CDR1 MNHEY and CDR2 SVGAGI. The CDR3 region is CASSLAELTDTQYF. The CDR3 region has the DNA TGTGCCAGCAGTCTAGCGGAGCTCACAGATACGCAGTATTTT.

This clonotype ranks as medium-sized. The gene calls are TRBV7-9 and TRBJ2-7, with D possibly being TRBD1 or TRBD2 (5 bases each). This CDR3 is 13 amino acids long. V shed 8 bases and J shed 7 bases, with 18 bases lying between them. The V gene's germline CDR1 is SEHNR and CDR2 FQNEAQ (reference sequence). The CDR3 sequence is CASQPGWRTEQYF. In DNA, the CDR3 is TGTGCCAGCCAGCCAGGGTGGAGGACTGAGCAGTACTTC.

This clonotype was seen at least ten times. The rearrangement links TRBV9 to TRBJ1-3; 9 positions match TRBD1. Germline V gene sequence: CDR1 SGDLS, CDR2 YYNGEE. This CDR3 is 14 amino acids long. J was trimmed by 1 base and V by 7 bases; bases with no gene match: 3. The CDR3 loop is CASEQGASGNTIYF. CDR3 sequence (DNA): TGTGCCAGCGAACAGGGGGCATCTGGAAACACCATATATTTT. Looking up the rest from reference TRBV9 and TRBJ1-3 gives the full variable domain: DSGVTQTPKHLITATGQRVTLRCSPRSGDLSVYWYQQSLDQGLQFLIQYYNGEERAKGNILERFSAQQFPDLHSELNLSSLELGDSALYFCASEQGASGNTIYFGEGSWLTVV.

The chain is built from TRBV6-2 or TRBV6-3 and TRBJ2-1; tentatively, D is TRBD1 or TRBD2 (5 bases each). The ends were cut back, 4 bases at V and 5 bases at J, with 12 bases in the middle. Per the germline V gene, CDR1 is MNHEY and CDR2 is SVGEGT. This CDR3 has 14 residues. CDR3 region: CASSFWGYHNEQFF. As DNA, the CDR3 is TGTGCCAGCAGTTTTTGGGGGTATCACAATGAGCAGTTCTTC.

The CDR3 loop reads CASALAPSSYEQYF. The DNA of the CDR3 is TGTGCCAGCGCTCTAGCGCCCAGCTCCTACGAGCAGTACTTC. The V call is TRBV19, the J call TRBJ2-7, with D possibly matching TRBD2 (6 bases). This CDR3 region has 14 residues. The germline CDR1 and CDR2 sequences are LNHDA and SQIVND (reference sequence). The V gene lost 9 bases and the J gene lost 0 bases, with 15 bases spanning the gap.

This clonotype was detected a few times. The rearrangement uses TRBV27 and TRBJ1-1; D is perhaps TRBD1 (6 bases). The germline gives CDR1 MNHEY, CDR2 SMNVEV (reference sequence). V was trimmed by 5 bases and J by 0 bases, leaving 16 bases between them. The CDR3 sequence is 16 residues long. The CDR3 nucleotides are TGTGCCAGCAGTCACGATCCGGGACAAATGAACACTGAAGCTTTCTTT. It translates to CASSHDPGQMNTEAFF.

The chain is built from TRBV29-1 and TRBJ2-5; D is perhaps TRBD2 (5 bases). Per germline, CDR1 SQVTM and CDR2 ANQGSEA. Trimming took 5 bases from V and 5 from J, leaving 12 bases between them. CDR3 size: 12 residues. CDR3 sequence (DNA): TGCAGCGTTATCTCAGGCGGGGAGACCCAGTACTTC. Translating gives CSVISGGETQYF.

This clonotype was counted at least ten times. The chain has TRBV5-5 and TRBJ2-4; D not resolved. Germline lookup yields CDR1 SGHKS and CDR2 YYEKEE (reference sequence). Trimming stripped 2 bases from V and 5 bases from J, with 5 bases between. This CDR3 is 12 amino acids long. CDR3 sequence (DNA): TGTGCCAGCAGCTTTCCAGAAAACATTCAGTACTTC. Amino acids: CASSFPENIQYF.

By frequency in the sample, this clonotype is large. This chain links TRBV28 with TRBJ1-4; TRBD1 matches 7 bases. This CDR3 contains 15 residues. From germline, CDR1 is MDHEN and CDR2 SYDVKM. V lost 8 bases and J lost 5; bases outside the gene matches: 11. CDR3 region: CASRIRQGPNEKLFF. CDR3 DNA sequence: TGTGCCAGCCGGATTCGACAGGGCCCAAATGAAAAACTGTTTTTT.

This clonotype was found a few times. The CDR3 protein is CASSFPGQDLDEQYF. The CDR3 DNA reads TGTGCCAGCAGTTTCCCGGGACAGGACCTTGACGAGCAGTACTTC. The rearrangement links TRBV6-2 or TRBV6-3 to TRBJ2-7; 8 bases are a match to TRBD1. The CDR3 has 15 residues. V lost 4 bases and J lost 5; bases outside the gene matches: 10. Germline loops: CDR1 MNHEY, CDR2 SVGEGT.

The J gene is TRBJ2-1, the V gene TRBV12-3 or TRBV12-4; D possibly matches TRBD1 or TRBD2 (5 bases each). V lost 6 bases to trimming and J lost 8 bases, with 14 bases between them. The CDR3 contains 13 residues. CDR3 bases: TGTGCCAGCAGGGGTCCACGGGGCGATGAGCAGTTCTTC. Protein sequence: CASRGPRGDEQFF.

The V and J genes are TRBV6-1 and TRBJ1-3; TRBD1 aligns across 9 bases. The CDR3 totals 15 residues. J gave up 8 bases and V 1 base, and 6 bases lay outside the gene matches. The V gene's germline CDR1 is MNHNS and CDR2 SASEGT. As DNA, the CDR3 is TGTGCCAGCAGTGAAGTCAACAGGGGGCTGGACACCATATATTTT. Protein sequence: CASSEVNRGLDTIYF.

This clonotype has just a few counts. J is TRBJ1-1 and V is TRBV11-2, with 7 bases lining up with TRBD1. The J segment lost 7 bases and the V segment lost 0 bases, leaving 11 bases of the junction unmatched. This CDR3 comprises 16 residues. CDR1 SGHAT and CDR2 FQNNGV come from the germline V gene. The CDR3 region has the DNA TGTGCCAGCAGCTTAGAAGGGGAGGGGGCGCAGGGTGAAGCTTTCTTT. Residues: CASSLEGEGAQGEAFF.

The CDR3 DNA sequence: TGCAGCGTTCCCGACAGGGGGGCCCCTGGCTACACCTTC. As protein: CSVPDRGAPGYTF. The chain carries TRBV29-1 and TRBJ1-2; 9 bases match TRBD1. Germline CDR1 and CDR2: SQVTM and ANQGSEA. The CDR3 loop spans 13 amino acids. V trimming: 5 bases; J trimming: 7 bases; junction bases outside the gene matches: 8.

This clonotype was seen more than once but under ten times. V is TRBV19 and J is TRBJ1-1, with D perhaps TRBD1 (5 bases). The CDR3 extends over 14 amino acids. Germline V gene data show CDR1 as LNHDA and CDR2 as SQIVND (reference sequence). Trimming removed 5 bases from V and 2 bases from J, with 12 bases in between. Written as DNA, the CDR3 is TGTGCCAGTAGTCCCGGGGCCGTCAACACTGAAGCTTTCTTT. It translates to CASSPGAVNTEAFF.

V and J are TRBV11-2 and TRBJ2-3; the match to TRBD2 covers 12 bases. After removal of 5 bases from V and 6 bases from J, the junction contained 9 bases not matched to a gene. The CDR3 runs 16 residues. The germline CDR1 and CDR2 sequences are SGHAT and FQNNGV. The CDR3 DNA reads TGTGCCAGCAGCCGGGGACTAGCGGGCTCAAGGGATACGCAGTATTTT. Its protein product is CASSRGLAGSRDTQYF.

A few counts support this clonotype. The chain joins TRBV7-9 to TRBJ2-3, with 7 bases aligning to TRBD2. The germline gives CDR1 SEHNR, CDR2 FQNEAQ (reference sequence). Losses at the gene ends were 1 base for V and 4 bases for J; bases not matched to a gene: 2. The CDR3 covers 14 residues. The CDR3 loop is CASSLGEGPDTQYF. The CDR3, as DNA: TGTGCCAGCAGCTTAGGGGAGGGACCAGATACGCAGTATTTT.